Presented here are 10 T cell receptor beta chains from one specimen sequenced in a study of cytomegalovirus exposure and HLA in healthy donors. PCR involved 60 Vbeta and 13 Jbeta primers. TCRdb's table, derived via immunoSEQ multiplex PCR, lists solely in-frame clones and lacks some. The repertoire table contains roughly 75,000 clones. Specimen: PBMCs. These receptors all stem from a man aged 35 to 55 in good health and CMV-seronegative.

The chain links TRBV7-8 to TRBJ1-2; D possibly corresponds to TRBD1 (5 bases). The CDR3 spans 12 residues. The germline V gene encodes CDR1 SGHVS and CDR2 FQNEAQ. Deletions cut 4 bases from V and 5 bases from J, with 8 bases between. The CDR3 here is CASSSGGYGYTF. Here the CDR3 DNA reads TGTGCCAGCAGCTCCGGGGGATATGGCTACACCTTC. Drawing the rest from reference TRBV7-8 and TRBJ1-2, the complete variable domain is GAGVSQSPRYKVAKRGQDVALRCDPISGHVSLFWYQQALGQGPEFLTYFQNEAQLDKSGLPSDRFFAERPEGSVSTLKIQRTQQEDSAVYLCASSSGGYGYTFGSGTRLTVV.

The genes are TRBV4-1 and TRBJ2-7; TRBD1 agrees at 9 bases. CDR1 is MGHRA and CDR2 is YSYEKL in the germline V gene. The CDR3 length is 14 residues. V was clipped by 4 bases and J by 4 bases; unmatched bases: 5. The CDR3 protein is CASSRTGVPYEQYF. The CDR3 nucleotides read TGCGCCAGCAGCCGGACAGGGGTTCCTTACGAGCAGTACTTC.

This sequence joins TRBV6-5 and TRBJ1-2, with TRBD1 as a possible D gene (6 bases). The CDR3 loop spans 15 amino acids. V was pared by 5 bases and J by 10 bases, with 23 bases between. CDR1 is MNHEY and CDR2 is SVGAGI in the germline V gene. CDR3 sequence reads: CASSPNRPGHNSYTF. The CDR3 DNA sequence: TGTGCCAGCAGTCCTAACCGTCCGGGACACAATTCCTACACCTTC.

The rearrangement links TRBV5-1 to TRBJ1-4, with D perhaps matching TRBD1 (5 bases). Germline assignment: CDR1 SGHRS and CDR2 YFSETQ. Trimming shortened V by 4 bases and J by 7 bases, and 14 bases separated the two germline ends. The CDR3 runs to 14 residues. CDR3: CASSQEGRSEKLFF. The CDR3 region has the DNA TGCGCCAGCAGCCAGGAGGGACGTAGTGAAAAACTGTTTTTT.

The genes are TRBV5-1 and TRBJ2-2; 9 positions agree with TRBD1. This CDR3 comprises 19 residues. Germline V gene data show CDR1 as SGHRS and CDR2 as YFSETQ. J lost 4 bases, V lost 3 bases, and 16 bases had no gene match. Written as DNA, the CDR3 is TGCGCCAGCAGCTCGGGACGGGACAGGGATTCTCTAATCACCGGGGAGCTGTTTTTT. Residues: CASSSGRDRDSLITGELFF. Full variable domain (missing parts from reference TRBV5-1 and TRBJ2-2): KAGVTQTPRYLIKTRGQQVTLSCSPISGHRSVSWYQQTPGQGLQFLFEYFSETQRNKGNFPGRFSGRQFSNSRSEMNVSTLELGDSALYLCASSSGRDRDSLITGELFFGEGSRLTVL.

The chain joins TRBV13 to TRBJ2-3; 11 bases line up with TRBD2. The CDR3 totals 17 residues. Losses at the gene ends were 0 bases for V and 3 bases for J; bases not matched to a gene: 5. The germline V gene encodes CDR1 PRHDT and CDR2 FYEKMQ (reference sequence). DNA for the CDR3: TGTGCCAGCAGCTTAGGATTAGCGGGGGGGCGTACAGATACGCAGTATTTT. Protein product: CASSLGLAGGRTDTQYF. The full variable domain, with the rest looked up from reference TRBV13 and TRBJ2-3, is AAGVIQSPRHLIKEKRETATLKCYPIPRHDTVYWYQQGPGQDPQFLISFYEKMQSDKGSIPDRFSAQQFSDYHSELNMSSLELGDSALYFCASSLGLAGGRTDTQYFGPGTRLTVL.

The chain employs TRBV5-4 and TRBJ2-1; 14 bases are shared with TRBD2. Germline V gene data show CDR1 as SGHNT and CDR2 as YYREEE (reference sequence). J lost 10 bases, V lost 1 base, and 7 bases had no gene match. The CDR3 runs to 16 residues. The CDR3 nucleotides are TGTGCCAGCAGCTTGCCGGGACTAGCGGGAGTTGAGGAGCAGTTCTTC. Translation gives CASSLPGLAGVEEQFF.

The chain carries TRBV7-9 and TRBJ1-2, with D unresolved. V was trimmed by 5 bases and J by 2 bases, leaving 15 bases between them. CDR3 length equals 15 residues. Germline lookup yields CDR1 SEHNR and CDR2 FQNEAQ (reference sequence). As DNA, the CDR3 is TGTGCCAGCAGCCCCCGAGGAACACACAACTATGGCTACACCTTC. This sequence encodes CASSPRGTHNYGYTF.

V usage is TRBV30 and J usage is TRBJ2-2; no definite D call. In germline, CDR1 is GTSNPN, CDR2 SVGIG (reference sequence). With 2 bases removed from V and 4 bases from J, the gap between germline ends came to 8 bases. The CDR3 loop spans 13 amino acids. The CDR3 DNA sequence: TGTGCCTGGAGTCAACAGAGCACCGGGGAGCTGTTTTTT. It encodes CAWSQQSTGELFF.

The gene calls are TRBV7-2 and TRBJ1-1, with D unresolved. Trimming pared 5 bases from V and 7 bases from J, leaving 11 bases between. The length of the CDR3 is 12 residues. The germline V gene has CDR1 SGHTA and CDR2 FQGNSA. CDR3 protein: CASSRRTGEAFF. The DNA for the CDR3 is TGTGCCAGCAGCCGGAGGACGGGTGAAGCTTTCTTT.